Presented here are 8 T cell receptor beta chains from one specimen sequenced in a study of CD4 T cells in relation to SARS-CoV-2 and coronaviruses. These receptors' targets are unknown. The assay was immunoSEQ multiplex PCR, and TCRdb's table has in-frame clones only and misses some. The sample yields fewer than 15,000 clones, almost 80% seen once. CD4+ T cells from unexposed donors were obtained before the COVID-19 pandemic (2011-2018). After around nine days of culture, CD4+ T cells were isolated. Sequencing input: CD4+ T cells from PBMCs, cultured in vitro. Receptors originate from a human donor in good health.

This clone has just one count. The genes are TRBV10-3 and TRBJ2-3; D remains ambiguous. This CDR3 region has 15 residues. Germline CDR1 reads ENHRY; CDR2 reads SYGVKD. The V end was cut by 10 bases, the J end by 8 bases, with 25 bases between. This CDR3 reads CATCPVAGASGTQYF. The CDR3 DNA follows: TGTGCCACCTGCCCGGTAGCAGGCGCTTCGGGTACGCAGTATTTT.

The chain recombines TRBV29-1 with TRBJ2-2, with no clear D. V gave up 4 bases and J gave up 1 base, with 4 bases separating them. The CDR3 has 12 amino acids. Germline-derived CDR1 and CDR2 are SQVTM and ANQGSEA. The CDR3 reads CSVGKNTGELFF. The CDR3 nucleotides are TGCAGCGTTGGTAAGAACACCGGGGAGCTGTTTTTT.

The chain employs TRBV7-2 and TRBJ1-4; maybe TRBD1 (5 bases). Germline V gene data show CDR1 as SGHTA and CDR2 as FQGNSA. The CDR3 consists of 15 residues. Deletions cut 1 base from V and 8 bases from J, with 14 bases between. CDR3 nucleotide sequence: TGTGCCAGCAGCTTAGGGACACCGGGTCGGGAAAAACTGTTTTTT. Residues: CASSLGTPGREKLFF.

The chain employs TRBV7-8 and TRBJ1-5, with D perhaps TRBD1 (5 bases). With 1 base removed from V and 7 bases from J, the gap between germline ends came to 11 bases. The CDR3 consists of 14 residues. The germline gives CDR1 SGHVS, CDR2 FQNEAQ. The CDR3, as DNA: TGTGCCAGCAGCTTAGTTCGGGGCGGCCAGCCCCAGCATTTT. It yields the protein CASSLVRGGQPQHF.

This clone has only a few counts. This chain joins TRBV7-3 and TRBJ2-2, with 7 bases matching TRBD1. The CDR3 has 13 residues. CDR1 and CDR2 (germline): SGHTA, FQGTGA. Unmatched junction bases numbered 2, after V lost 5 bases and J lost 5 bases. The CDR3: CASSTQGTGELFF. The DNA of the CDR3 is TGTGCCAGCAGCACACAGGGGACCGGGGAGCTGTTTTTT.

The chain is built from TRBV12-3 or TRBV12-4 and TRBJ2-5; D possibly corresponds to TRBD2 (6 bases). V was trimmed by 7 bases and J by 5 bases, leaving 14 bases between them. This CDR3 region has 13 residues. The chain's CDR3 is CASTPGGMETQYF. The CDR3 bases are TGTGCCAGCACACCCGGGGGAATGGAGACCCAGTACTTC.

A note on this clone: The junction differs from germline at one of its ends, possibly a read error. The rearrangement links TRBV3-1 (or the pseudogene TRBV3-2) to TRBJ1-2; 9 bases match TRBD1. The germline V gene encodes CDR1 LGHDT and CDR2 YNNKEL (reference sequence). CDR3 size: 18 residues. DNA of the CDR3: TGTGCCAGCAGCCAAGCTTGGAAGACAGGGGGTATCAGCTATGGCCACACCTTC. This gives the protein CASSQAWKTGGISYGHTF.

The chain carries TRBV9 and TRBJ2-7; TRBD1 aligns across 8 bases. The junction had 3 bases not matched to a gene; V was cut back by 2 bases and J by 2 bases. The CDR3 runs to 14 residues. Germline V CDR1 and CDR2: SGDLS, YYNGEE. CDR3 sequence (DNA): TGTGCCAGCAGCGTCGGACAGGGTGCCTACGAGCAGTACTTC. Its translation: CASSVGQGAYEQYF.